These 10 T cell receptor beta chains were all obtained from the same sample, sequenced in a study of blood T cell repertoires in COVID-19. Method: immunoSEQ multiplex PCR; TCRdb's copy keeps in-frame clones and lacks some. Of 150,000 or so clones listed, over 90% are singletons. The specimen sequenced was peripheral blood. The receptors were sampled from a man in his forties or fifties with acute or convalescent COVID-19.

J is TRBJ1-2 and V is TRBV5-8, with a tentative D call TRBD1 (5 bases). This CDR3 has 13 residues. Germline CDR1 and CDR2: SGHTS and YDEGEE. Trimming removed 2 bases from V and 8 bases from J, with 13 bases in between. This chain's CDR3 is CASSFLGEGGYTF. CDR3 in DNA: TGTGCCAGCAGCTTTCTAGGGGAAGGAGGCTACACCTTC.

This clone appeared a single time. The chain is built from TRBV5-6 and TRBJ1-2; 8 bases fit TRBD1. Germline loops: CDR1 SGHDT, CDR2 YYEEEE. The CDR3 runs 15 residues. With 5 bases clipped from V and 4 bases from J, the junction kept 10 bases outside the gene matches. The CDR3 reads CASRYWTGFIYGYTF. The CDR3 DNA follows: TGTGCCAGCAGGTATTGGACAGGGTTTATCTATGGCTACACCTTC.

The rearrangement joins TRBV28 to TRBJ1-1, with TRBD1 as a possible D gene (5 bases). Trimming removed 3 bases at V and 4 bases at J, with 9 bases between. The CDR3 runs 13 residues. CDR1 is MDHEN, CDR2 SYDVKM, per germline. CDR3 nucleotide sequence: TGTGCCAGCAGTTTCGACAGAACCACTGAAGCTTTCTTT. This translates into CASSFDRTTEAFF.

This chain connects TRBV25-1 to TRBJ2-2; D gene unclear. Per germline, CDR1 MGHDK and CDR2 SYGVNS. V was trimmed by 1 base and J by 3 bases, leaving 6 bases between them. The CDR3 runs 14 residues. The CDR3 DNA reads TGTGCCAGCAGTGAATCCAGGTACACCGGGGAGCTGTTTTTT. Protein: CASSESRYTGELFF.

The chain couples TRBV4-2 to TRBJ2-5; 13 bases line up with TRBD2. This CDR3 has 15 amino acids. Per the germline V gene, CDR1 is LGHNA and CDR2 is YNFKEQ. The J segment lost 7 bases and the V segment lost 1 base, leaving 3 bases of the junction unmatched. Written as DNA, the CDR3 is TGTGCCAGCAGCCAAGCTACTAGCGGGAGGGGGACCCAGTACTTC. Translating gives CASSQATSGRGTQYF.

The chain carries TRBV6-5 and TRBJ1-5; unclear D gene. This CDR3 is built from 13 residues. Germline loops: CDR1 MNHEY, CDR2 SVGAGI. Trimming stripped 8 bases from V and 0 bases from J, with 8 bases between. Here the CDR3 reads CASVGNSNQPQHF. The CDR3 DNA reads TGTGCCAGCGTCGGGAATAGCAATCAGCCCCAGCATTTT.

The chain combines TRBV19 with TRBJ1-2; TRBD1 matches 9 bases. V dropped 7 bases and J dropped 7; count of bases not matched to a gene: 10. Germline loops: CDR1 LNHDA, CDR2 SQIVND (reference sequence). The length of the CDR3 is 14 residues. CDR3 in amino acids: CASTTGQGSSGYTF. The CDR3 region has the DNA TGTGCCAGTACCACGGGACAGGGATCCTCTGGCTACACCTTC.

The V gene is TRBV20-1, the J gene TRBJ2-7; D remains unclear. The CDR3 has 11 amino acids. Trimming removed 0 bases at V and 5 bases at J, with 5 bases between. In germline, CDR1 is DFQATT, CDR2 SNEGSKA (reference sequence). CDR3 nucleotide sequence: TGCAGTGCTAGAGATCGTAACGAGCAGTACTTC. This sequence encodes CSARDRNEQYF.

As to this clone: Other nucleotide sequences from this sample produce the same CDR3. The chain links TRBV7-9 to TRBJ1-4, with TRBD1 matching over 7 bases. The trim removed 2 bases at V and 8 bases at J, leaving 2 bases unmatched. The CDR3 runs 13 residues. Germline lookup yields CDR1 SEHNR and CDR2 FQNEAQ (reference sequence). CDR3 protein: CASSLRQGEKLFF. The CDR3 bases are TGTGCCAGCAGCTTAAGACAGGGAGAAAAACTGTTTTTT.

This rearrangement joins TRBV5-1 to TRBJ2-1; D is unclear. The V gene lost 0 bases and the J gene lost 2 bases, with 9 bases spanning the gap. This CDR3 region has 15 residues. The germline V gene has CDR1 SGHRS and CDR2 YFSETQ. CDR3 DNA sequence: TGCGCCAGCAGCTTGGGATCGAGCCCCTACAATGAGCAGTTCTTC. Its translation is CASSLGSSPYNEQFF.